The 21 T cell receptor beta chains below come from one sample, sequenced in a study of molecular identifiers for immune sequencing clone quantification. From the PCR reads, TCRdb called clonotypes with MiXCR, one entry per CDR3 protein. The sample contains approximately 680,000 distinct CDR3 sequences, 25% of which appear only once. The sample consisted of naive CD8+ T cells from blood, with Jurkat cell RNA spiked in. Sample subset: FACS-sorted CD8+CD4-CCR7+CD45RA+ naive T cells. Receptors originate from a human donor in good health. Some libraries in this study had Jurkat cell RNA spiked in.

Notes on this clonotype: Lacking the conserved final phenylalanine or tryptophan, this CDR3 likely reflects a read error. This chain joins TRBV5-5 and TRBJ2-5; no reliable D call. CDR3 length: 11 amino acids. CDR1 and CDR2 (germline): SGHKS, YYEKEE (reference sequence). In DNA, the CDR3 is TGTGCCAGCAGCTTCACAGAGGCCCAGTACTCC. It encodes CASSFTEAQYS.

This clonotype has more than one count but fewer than ten. The gene calls are TRBV7-9 and TRBJ2-7; D tentatively fits TRBD1 or TRBD2 (5 bases each). The germline gives CDR1 SEHNR, CDR2 FQNEAQ (reference sequence). V lost 5 bases and J lost 3, with 23 bases in between. The length of the CDR3 is 17 residues. The CDR3 DNA reads TGTGCCAGCAGCCCACAAGGGTCCGGGACCGTCAGCTACGAGCAGTACTTC. Residues: CASSPQGSGTVSYEQYF.

The rearrangement joins TRBV10-3 to TRBJ2-3; TRBD1 agrees at 7 bases. Germline V CDR1 and CDR2: ENHRY, SYGVKD. CDR3 length: 14 residues. V lost 6 bases to trimming and J lost 0 bases; unmatched junction nucleotides: 3. This chain's CDR3 is CAISRTGSTDTQYF. The CDR3 DNA reads TGTGCCATCAGCAGGACAGGTAGCACAGATACGCAGTATTTT.

The chain employs TRBV9 and TRBJ2-5; tentatively, D is TRBD1 or TRBD2 (5 bases each). This CDR3 comprises 15 residues. CDR1 is SGDLS and CDR2 is YYNGEE in the germline V gene. V lost 0 bases and J 0 bases, leaving 9 bases between the germline ends. The CDR3 sequence: CASSVAGTNQETQYF. In DNA, the CDR3 is TGTGCCAGCAGCGTAGCAGGGACCAACCAAGAGACCCAGTACTTC.

This clonotype was found many times. This chain joins TRBV6-2 or TRBV6-3 and TRBJ1-1; D is unresolved. V lost 2 bases, J lost 2 bases, and 3 bases lay in between. Looked up from germline, CDR1 is MNHEY and CDR2 is SVGEGT. CDR3 length equals 12 residues. The CDR3 region is CASSYANTEAFF. CDR3 bases: TGTGCCAGCAGTTACGCTAACACTGAAGCTTTCTTT.

Only a few counts were recorded for this clonotype. The chain carries TRBV20-1 and TRBJ2-5; 9 bases are shared with TRBD1. V dropped 6 bases and J dropped 7; count of bases not matched to a gene: 6. The germline CDR1 and CDR2 sequences are DFQATT and SNEGSKA (reference sequence). The CDR3 totals 12 residues. CDR3 in amino acids: CSARDRDGTQYF. Written as DNA, the CDR3 is TGCAGTGCCAGGGACAGGGACGGGACCCAGTACTTC.

The V call is TRBV7-9, the J call TRBJ1-2, with a weak D call TRBD1 (5 bases). Germline values: CDR1 SEHNR, CDR2 FQNEAQ (reference sequence). The CDR3 loop spans 13 amino acids. V dropped 2 bases and J dropped 7 bases, with 11 bases sitting between them. The CDR3 DNA is TGTGCCAGCAGCTTAACGTCAGGGCTTGGCTACACCTTC. Encoded protein: CASSLTSGLGYTF. Variable domain in full (rest from reference TRBV7-9 and TRBJ1-2): DTGVSQNPRHKITKRGQNVTFRCDPISEHNRLYWYRQTLGQGPEFLTYFQNEAQLEKSRLLSDRFSAERPKGSFSTLEIQRTEQGDSAMYLCASSLTSGLGYTFGSGTRLTVV.

This clonotype was counted a few times. CDR3 DNA sequence: TGCGCCAGCAGCTTGAGGGGACCGATAAGCTCTGGGGCCAACGTCCTGACTTTC. This codes for CASSLRGPISSGANVLTF. The chain recombines TRBV5-1 with TRBJ2-6; either TRBD1 or TRBD2 may fit D (5 bases each). CDR1 is SGHRS, CDR2 YFSETQ, per germline. V lost 1 base and J 0 bases, leaving 14 bases between the germline ends. CDR3 length equals 18 residues.

This clonotype was observed many times. The gene calls are TRBV4-3 and TRBJ2-1, with 10 bases aligning to TRBD2. CDR1 is LGHNA and CDR2 is YSLEER in the germline V gene. The V segment lost 0 bases and the J segment 3 bases; nucleotides outside the gene matches: 5. The CDR3 runs to 17 residues. For the CDR3, the DNA is TGCGCCAGCAGCCAAGATAGAGCGGGAGGGAGCTACAATGAGCAGTTCTTC. Encoded protein: CASSQDRAGGSYNEQFF.

For this clonotype: A much larger clone lies one base from this, so it may be a read error. This sequence joins TRBV24-1 and TRBJ2-2; D not resolved. V lost 9 bases and J 3 bases, leaving 13 bases between the germline ends. The CDR3 consists of 14 residues. Per germline, CDR1 KGHDR and CDR2 SFDVKD. CDR3 in amino acids: CATQNWADTGELFF. CDR3 in DNA: TGTGCCACCCAGAACTGGGCGGACACCGGGGAGCTGTTTTTT.

Regarding this clonotype: Sequence at one end of the junction differs from germline and may be a read error. The chain is built from TRBV6-5 and TRBJ2-2, with D maybe TRBD2 (5 bases). Germline V gene lookup returns CDR1 MNHEY and CDR2 SVGAGI. This CDR3 spans 13 amino acids. The CDR3 is CASRPTNTGELSF. Here the CDR3 DNA reads TGTGCCAGCAGGCCAACTAACACCGGGGAGCTGTCTTTT.

The table lists this clonotype with many counts. The chain employs TRBV11-2 and TRBJ2-3, with D maybe TRBD2 (6 bases). From germline, CDR1 is SGHAT and CDR2 FQNNGV. The CDR3 contains 14 residues. V lost 8 bases and J 0 bases, leaving 12 bases between the germline ends. The CDR3 coding sequence is TGTGCCAGCGAAGGAGGGAATAGCACAGATACGCAGTATTTT. Residues: CASEGGNSTDTQYF. Full variable domain (remainder filled in from reference TRBV11-2 and TRBJ2-3): EAGVAQSPRYKIIEKRQSVAFWCNPISGHATLYWYQQILGQGPKLLIQFQNNGVVDDSQLPKDRFSAERLKGVDSTLKIQPAKLEDSAVYLCASEGGNSTDTQYFGPGTRLTVL.

A remark on this clonotype: A clone one base away is much larger, so this may be a read error. CDR3 residues: CASSLWEGGFADTLYF. CDR3 DNA sequence: TGTGCCAGCAGCTTATGGGAAGGGGGCTTCGCAGATACGCTGTATTTT. J is TRBJ2-3 and V is TRBV7-9; 7 nucleotides align to TRBD1. This CDR3 has 16 residues. Germline values: CDR1 SEHNR, CDR2 FQNEAQ (reference sequence).

In the case of this clonotype: It may be a read error: a sequence one base away is much more abundant. The V gene is TRBV2, the J gene TRBJ1-4; 9 positions agree with TRBD1. This CDR3 is built from 17 residues. Germline CDR1 and CDR2: SNHLY and FYNNEI. The DNA of the CDR3 is TGTGCCAGCAGCTGGACAGGGGATGACTATACAAATGGAAAACTGTTTTTT. It is translated as CASSWTGDDYTNGKLFF.

This clonotype was seen ten or more times. The V gene is TRBV12-3 or TRBV12-4, the J gene TRBJ2-1, with D perhaps TRBD1 or TRBD2 (6 bases each). The V end lost 7 bases, the J end lost 2 bases, and 18 bases lay between the germline ends. The CDR3 runs 16 residues. CDR3 region: CASISRGRRPYNEQFF. In nucleotides, the CDR3 is TGTGCCAGCATCTCCCGGGGGCGGAGACCCTACAATGAGCAGTTCTTC.

V is TRBV11-2 and J is TRBJ2-5; D is undetermined. The CDR3 has 16 amino acids. Germline V CDR1 and CDR2: SGHAT, FQNNGV. V lost 5 bases to trimming and J lost 5 bases, with 21 bases between them. The chain's CDR3 is CASSPGWGNLEETQYF. CDR3 sequence (DNA): TGTGCCAGCAGCCCAGGTTGGGGAAACCTGGAGGAGACCCAGTACTTC.

About this clonotype: One base away lies a much larger clone, so this may be a sequencing read error. This is likely a read error, given that the CDR3 carries no conserved phenylalanine or tryptophan at its end. The limits of the CDR3 on the DNA are not certain, so only TCRdb's listed CDR3 is given. The genes are TRBV6-1 and TRBJ2-7; the table's D call TRBD2 went unverified against the DNA. The CDR3 has 11 amino acids, counting both end residues. The V gene's germline CDR1 is MNHNS and CDR2 SASEGT. The CDR3: CAGSEGLAGPL.

Turning to this clonotype: This sequence may be a read error, since a much larger clone differs from it by one base. The chain recombines TRBV12-3 or TRBV12-4 with TRBJ1-6; D gene unclear. The V and J ends lost 4 bases and 0 bases respectively, with 13 bases between them. This CDR3 has 17 residues. CDR3 residues: CASSCPAASSYNSPLHF. The CDR3 DNA sequence: TGTGCCAGCAGTTGTCCCGCGGCGAGCTCCTATAATTCACCCCTCCACTTT.

This clonotype showed up just a few times. This chain joins TRBV27 and TRBJ2-3, with 10 positions matching TRBD1. Germline V gene sequence: CDR1 MNHEY, CDR2 SMNVEV (reference sequence). V shed 3 bases and J 11 bases; nucleotides not matched to a gene: 11. This CDR3 comprises 15 residues. The CDR3 coding sequence is TGTGCCAGCAGTTTTATGGGGACAGGGGAGGTAGAGCAGTATTTT. It encodes CASSFMGTGEVEQYF.

This clonotype showed up just a few times. This rearrangement joins TRBV2 to TRBJ2-5; 11 bases fit TRBD1. Per germline, CDR1 SNHLY and CDR2 FYNNEI. The trim removed 4 bases at V and 4 bases at J, leaving 5 bases unmatched. The CDR3 has 15 residues. CDR3 DNA sequence: TGTGCCAGCAGTGCCCGGACAGGGGGCGTAGAGACCCAGTACTTC. Protein: CASSARTGGVETQYF.

This clonotype showed up many times. The CDR3 DNA reads TGTGCCAGCAGTTTATTGGGTAGCGGGGTGCCTGAGCAGTTCTTC. Translation: CASSLLGSGVPEQFF. The rearrangement joins TRBV27 to TRBJ2-1; 8 bases map to TRBD2. Per the germline V gene, CDR1 is MNHEY and CDR2 is SMNVEV (reference sequence). The junction had 8 bases not matched to a gene; V was cut back by 1 base and J by 9 bases. This CDR3 spans 15 amino acids.